These 23 T cell receptor beta chains came from one sample sequenced in a study of Graves' ophthalmopathy and Graves' hyperthyroidism. RNA served as the template for amplifying TCR beta CDR3 regions. HTBI primers were used in a first-round RT-PCR, which preceded a second-round multiplex PCR. Each CDR3 protein gets one entry after TCRdb re-called the multiplex PCR reads with MiXCR. The sample has 600,000 to 650,000 distinct CDR3 sequences; around a fifth are singletons. Sequencing was carried out using peripheral blood. Every receptor here comes from a woman aged 18-35 years with stable Graves' hyperthyroidism. Some clones in this sample may be carry-over from other donors' samples.

The chain couples TRBV20-1 to TRBJ1-6, with TRBD1 matching over 7 bases. J lost 4 bases, V lost 3 bases, and 3 bases had no gene match. CDR1 and CDR2 from the germline V gene are DFQATT and SNEGSKA (reference sequence). The CDR3 spans 14 residues. The CDR3 nucleotides read TGCAGTGCTAGCGGGACAGTTTATAATTCACCCCTCCACTTT. It specifies CSASGTVYNSPLHF.

A few counts support this clonotype. The chain combines TRBV6-1 with TRBJ2-7; 8 nucleotides line up with TRBD1. The germline gives CDR1 MNHNS, CDR2 SASEGT. This CDR3 has 15 amino acids. The V segment lost 3 bases and the J segment 3 bases; nucleotides outside the gene matches: 7. CDR3 amino acids: CASSDGRTGFYEQYF. For the CDR3, the DNA is TGTGCCAGCAGTGACGGAAGGACAGGGTTCTACGAGCAGTACTTC.

The V and J genes are TRBV12-3 or TRBV12-4 and TRBJ1-2; 7 bases map to TRBD1. The CDR3 has 13 amino acids. V was clipped by 7 bases and J by 4 bases; unmatched bases: 6. The CDR3 sequence is CASTVDRSYGYTF. The CDR3, as DNA: TGTGCCAGCACCGTGGACAGGAGCTATGGCTACACCTTC.

There are a few counts of this clonotype. V is TRBV27 and J is TRBJ1-1; unclear D gene. The CDR3 covers 14 residues. From germline, CDR1 is MNHEY and CDR2 SMNVEV (reference sequence). Between the trimmed V and J ends, which lost 10 bases and 4 bases, there was a span of 19 bases. CDR3 in DNA: TGTGCCACATCTGGGTCAGTTCGGGGCACTGAAGCTTTCTTT. As protein: CATSGSVRGTEAFF.

This clonotype was seen a few times. The chain recombines TRBV18 with TRBJ1-2; D is ambiguous. The V gene lost 5 bases and the J gene lost 0 bases, with 10 bases spanning the gap. CDR1 and CDR2 from the germline V gene are KGHSH and LQKENI. The CDR3 is 14 amino acids. CDR3 in amino acids: CASSATDTNYGYTF. For the CDR3, the DNA is TGTGCCAGCTCAGCGACGGATACTAACTATGGCTACACCTTC.

This clonotype was picked up many times. Written as DNA, the CDR3 is TGTGCCAGCAGCTTAGAAACAGGGCGGGACGAGCAGTACTTC. This gives the protein CASSLETGRDEQYF. The chain uses TRBV11-2 and TRBJ2-7, with a tentative D call TRBD1 (6 bases). V was trimmed by 0 bases and J by 5 bases, leaving 11 bases between them. From germline, CDR1 is SGHAT and CDR2 FQNNGV. The CDR3 is made up of 14 amino acids.

J is TRBJ1-6 and V is TRBV30; no definite D call. V lost 0 bases, J lost 7 bases, and 13 bases lay in between. The germline V gene encodes CDR1 GTSNPN and CDR2 SVGIG (reference sequence). The CDR3 extends over 15 amino acids. The CDR3, as DNA: TGTGCCTGGAGTGTAAGGGCAATGGGGAATTCACCCCTCCACTTT. Residues: CAWSVRAMGNSPLHF.

A word on this clonotype: This may be a read error, as it is one base from a much larger clone. This chain connects TRBV7-2 to TRBJ1-1; unclear D gene. V lost 1 base and J 3 bases, leaving 9 bases between the germline ends. The CDR3 extends over 14 amino acids. Germline CDR1 reads SGHTA; CDR2 reads FQGNSA. Here the CDR3 reads CASSLERADTEAFF. The CDR3 bases are TGTGCCAGCAGCTTAGAGCGGGCTGACACTGAAGCTTTCTTT.

The J gene is TRBJ2-7, the V gene TRBV27, with TRBD1 identical over 10 bases. The CDR3 spans 17 residues. The junction had 15 bases not matched to a gene; V was cut back by 6 bases and J by 4 bases. Germline CDR1 is MNHEY and CDR2 is SMNVEV (reference sequence). The CDR3 sequence: CASRGEARDRGKYEQYF. DNA for the CDR3: TGTGCCAGCAGAGGGGAAGCCCGGGACAGGGGAAAATACGAGCAGTACTTC.

This clonotype was detected many times. This CDR3 is CASSVRGESSYEQYF. The CDR3 region has the DNA TGTGCCAGCAGCGTAAGGGGGGAGAGTAGCTACGAGCAGTACTTC. This chain joins TRBV9 and TRBJ2-7; the D gene could be TRBD1 or TRBD2 (6 bases each). CDR1 SGDLS and CDR2 YYNGEE come from the germline V gene. V was clipped by 1 base and J by 3 bases, with 14 bases between them. This CDR3 region has 15 residues.

This chain joins TRBV28 and TRBJ2-7, with D unresolved. The CDR3 runs 12 residues. V lost 2 bases to trimming and J lost 5 bases, with 7 bases between them. Germline-derived CDR1 and CDR2 are MDHEN and SYDVKM. CDR3 bases: TGTGCCAGCAGTTTAAACGGTCACGAGCAGTACTTC. Translating it yields CASSLNGHEQYF.

This clonotype was seen at least ten times. The chain links TRBV7-2 to TRBJ1-2, with 7 bases fitting TRBD1. Germline CDR1 and CDR2: SGHTA and FQGNSA. V gave up 5 bases and J gave up 7 bases; unmatched junction bases: 10. CDR3 length: 14 amino acids. The DNA for the CDR3 is TGTGCCAGCAGCCGAGACAGGGCGGGGAGTGGCTACACCTTC. It is translated as CASSRDRAGSGYTF.

The sample holds many counts of this clonotype. V usage is TRBV12-3 or TRBV12-4 and J usage is TRBJ2-5; D unresolved. The CDR3 has 15 residues. V was shortened by 4 bases and J by 1 base, with 13 bases between the two germline ends. CDR3 coding DNA: TGTGCCAGCAGTTCAAACAGCGTGGCCCAAGAGACCCAGTACTTC. Translation: CASSSNSVAQETQYF.

The chain uses TRBV3-1 and TRBJ1-6; D is unresolved. Per the germline V gene, CDR1 is LGHDT and CDR2 is YNNKEL (reference sequence). Trimming took 1 base from V and 10 from J, leaving 8 bases between them. The CDR3 has 13 amino acids. As DNA, the CDR3 is TGTGCCAGCAGCCAAGTTTCCAAGTCACCCCTCCACTTT. This sequence encodes CASSQVSKSPLHF.

The chain has TRBV28 and TRBJ1-2; unclear D gene. V was pared by 5 bases and J by 7 bases, with 20 bases between. CDR3 length: 15 residues. CDR1 and CDR2 (germline): MDHEN, SYDVKM. CDR3 amino acids: CASSPLGLRAFGYTF. CDR3 nucleotide sequence: TGTGCCAGCAGTCCGCTGGGGTTGCGGGCTTTTGGCTACACCTTC.

This rearrangement joins TRBV29-1 to TRBJ2-5; D ambiguous. The CDR3 extends over 12 amino acids. Per germline, CDR1 SQVTM and CDR2 ANQGSEA. V shed 6 bases and J shed 1 base, with 9 bases lying between them. In DNA, the CDR3 is TGCAGCGTAGAGGTACTCCAAGAGACCCAGTACTTC. This gives the protein CSVEVLQETQYF.

The rearrangement links TRBV10-3 to TRBJ2-5; D assignment may be TRBD1 or TRBD2 (6 bases each). Per the germline V gene, CDR1 is ENHRY and CDR2 is SYGVKD. There are 17 residues in the CDR3. V was pared by 0 bases and J by 2 bases, with 16 bases between. As DNA, the CDR3 is TGTGCCATCAGTGAGTCCCTCGGGGGCGCCCTACAAGAGACCCAGTACTTC. Protein: CAISESLGGALQETQYF.

The sample holds a few counts of this clonotype. V usage is TRBV5-5 and J usage is TRBJ1-2, with unresolved D. CDR1 is SGHKS, CDR2 YYEKEE, per germline (reference sequence). The CDR3 consists of 14 residues. V lost 4 bases, J lost 4 bases, and 14 bases lay in between. The CDR3, as DNA: TGTGCCAGCAGCCGGATAGACACGTCCTATGGCTACACCTTC. Translation: CASSRIDTSYGYTF.

This clonotype was counted many times. The rearrangement links TRBV2 to TRBJ2-7, with 9 nucleotides matching TRBD2. The V segment lost 6 bases and the J segment 0 bases; nucleotides outside the gene matches: 6. Germline V gives CDR1 SNHLY, CDR2 FYNNEI. The length of the CDR3 is 15 residues. CDR3 loop: CASRGGTSRSYEQYF. The CDR3 coding sequence is TGTGCCAGCAGGGGAGGGACTAGCCGCTCCTACGAGCAGTACTTC.

This sequence joins TRBV29-1 and TRBJ1-2; unclear D gene. The V and J ends lost 4 bases and 6 bases respectively, with 6 bases between them. The CDR3 runs to 10 residues. The germline gives CDR1 SQVTM, CDR2 ANQGSEA. The CDR3 nucleotides read TGCAGCGTTGGGTTTGATGGCTACACCTTC. Protein: CSVGFDGYTF.

This rearrangement joins TRBV7-9 to TRBJ2-7, with TRBD1 as a possible D gene (6 bases). CDR3 length: 13 residues. CDR1 is SEHNR and CDR2 is FQNEAQ in the germline V gene (reference sequence). Trimming removed 1 base at V and 7 bases at J, with 11 bases between. CDR3 DNA: TGTGCCAGCAGCTTAGAGGGGGAATTGGAGCAGTACTTC. Its protein is CASSLEGELEQYF.

This clonotype was seen many times. CDR3 sequence: CASSHGTERETQYF. CDR3 DNA sequence: TGCGCCAGCAGCCACGGGACTGAGCGAGAGACCCAGTACTTC. The chain is built from TRBV4-1 and TRBJ2-5, with D tentatively TRBD2 (6 bases). Per the germline V gene, CDR1 is MGHRA and CDR2 is YSYEKL. The CDR3 contains 14 residues. Deletions cut 3 bases from V and 4 bases from J, with 12 bases between.

This sequence joins TRBV6-2 or TRBV6-3 and TRBJ2-5; D is unresolved. Germline values: CDR1 MNHEY, CDR2 SVGEGT. The V gene lost 6 bases and the J gene lost 5 bases, with 13 bases spanning the gap. The CDR3 is 13 amino acids. CDR3 amino acids: CASRTHLNETQYF. CDR3 in DNA: TGTGCCAGCAGGACCCATTTAAACGAGACCCAGTACTTC.